A single sample gave rise to the 17 T cell receptor beta chains below, sequenced in a study of vaccination effects on CD4 cells after COVID-19. Which antigens these TCRs recognize remains unknown. Before sequencing, viral peptide pools were used by the ViraFEST assay to expand antigen-specific CD4+ T cells. Following a roughly eleven-day culture, CD4+ T cells were purified. Participants were vaccinated with two doses of either the BNT162b2 or mRNA-1273 vaccine. The repertoire was sequenced with immunoSEQ multiplex PCR; TCRdb's copy has only in-frame clones and lacks some. The sample lists fewer than 50,000 clones; about 80% were seen once. The material was CD4+ T cells from PBMCs cultured with HCoV-NL63 spike peptides, obtained after COVID-19 vaccination. The receptors derive from a human donor who received a COVID-19 vaccine. Some clones in this sample may be carry-over from other donors' samples.

The genes are TRBV7-2 and TRBJ2-2; D ambiguous. CDR1 and CDR2 (germline): SGHTA, FQGNSA. Trimming took off 2 bases at V and 4 bases at J, with 11 bases between the two ends. CDR3 length: 15 residues. DNA of the CDR3: TGTGCCAGCAGCTTAACCCCCATAGGCACCGGGGAGCTGTTTTTT. This sequence encodes CASSLTPIGTGELFF.

J is TRBJ2-3 and V is TRBV5-1; D is unclear. The CDR3 runs 14 residues. Trimming pared 3 bases from V and 0 bases from J, leaving 8 bases between. The V gene's germline CDR1 is SGHRS and CDR2 YFSETQ. CDR3 nucleotides: TGCGCCAGCAGCTCGCAAGCTAGCACAGATACGCAGTATTTT. It encodes CASSSQASTDTQYF.

CDR3 in amino acids: CSARTLNEQFF. For the CDR3, the DNA is TGCAGTGCTAGAACATTAAATGAGCAGTTCTTC. J is TRBJ2-1 and V is TRBV20-1; no definite D call. The CDR3 has 11 amino acids. V lost 2 bases and J 7 bases, leaving 6 bases between the germline ends. Germline CDR1 is DFQATT and CDR2 is SNEGSKA (reference sequence).

This clone is a singleton in its sample. This chain connects TRBV7-9 to TRBJ2-7; 12 bases map to TRBD2. Looked up from germline, CDR1 is SEHNR and CDR2 is FQNEAQ (reference sequence). This CDR3 region has 14 residues. The DNA for the CDR3 is TGTGCCAGCAGCCTAGCGGGGGGGTCCTACGAGCAGTACGTC. As protein: CASSLAGGSYEQYV.

The chain employs TRBV5-8 and TRBJ1-1; weak D call: TRBD1 (5 bases). The CDR3 consists of 14 residues. The germline V and J ends were trimmed by 4 bases and 1 base, with 11 bases remaining between them. The germline V gene has CDR1 SGHTS and CDR2 YDEGEE. CDR3 in amino acids: CASSPGPSNTEAFF. The CDR3 nucleotides are TGTGCCAGCAGCCCAGGGCCCTCGAACACTGAAGCTTTCTTT.

The chain carries TRBV6-1 and TRBJ1-2; maybe TRBD1 (6 bases). The CDR3 loop spans 14 amino acids. Germline lookup yields CDR1 MNHNS and CDR2 SASEGT. Trimming took off 0 bases at V and 8 bases at J, with 13 bases between the two ends. The CDR3 sequence is CASSEAQGRWGYTF. Here the CDR3 DNA reads TGTGCCAGCAGTGAAGCGCAGGGGCGTTGGGGCTACACCTTC.

The chain has TRBV5-4 and TRBJ2-7; 9 positions agree with TRBD1. The CDR3 has 15 amino acids. The trim removed 1 base at V and 6 bases at J, leaving 8 bases unmatched. Germline V gene lookup returns CDR1 SGHNT and CDR2 YYREEE (reference sequence). The CDR3, as DNA: TGTGCCAGCAGCTTGTCGGGACAGGGACTTTCCGAGCAGTACGTC. Protein product: CASSLSGQGLSEQYV.

V is TRBV3-1 (or the pseudogene TRBV3-2) and J is TRBJ2-2, with D unclear. Germline V lookup: CDR1 LGHDT, CDR2 YNNKEL (reference sequence). This CDR3 is built from 14 residues. Between the trimmed V and J ends, which lost 5 bases and 8 bases, there was a span of 15 bases. The CDR3 DNA sequence: TGTGCCAGCAGCTTTCACTCGACAACGGGGGAGCTGTTTTTT. This encodes CASSFHSTTGELFF.

The rearrangement joins TRBV21-1 to TRBJ1-1; the D call TRBD1 from the table was never checked on the DNA. TRBV21-1 is designated a pseudogene. This CDR3 comprises 16 residues. The CDR3 sequence is CASSKGLYRGLTEAFF. The CDR3 DNA reads TGTGCCAGCAGCAAGGGACTTTACAGGGGGCTCACTGAAGCTTTCTTT.

The chain carries TRBV5-1 and TRBJ2-2; 7 nucleotides line up with TRBD1. V lost 2 bases to trimming and J lost 4 bases; unmatched junction nucleotides: 11. CDR1 is SGHRS, CDR2 YFSETQ, per germline. CDR3 length equals 17 residues. The CDR3 protein is CASSLTGQPYGTGELFF. The CDR3 region has the DNA TGCGCCAGCAGCTTAACGGGACAGCCCTACGGCACCGGGGAGCTGTTTTTT.

This chain connects TRBV6-5 to TRBJ2-7, with D perhaps matching TRBD2 (5 bases). This CDR3 contains 14 residues. Per the germline V gene, CDR1 is MNHEY and CDR2 is SVGAGI. Between the trimmed V and J ends, which lost 6 bases and 1 base, there was a span of 13 bases. As DNA, the CDR3 is TGTGCCAGCAGCTACAACCCGGGGTCCTACGAGCAGTACGTC. It is translated as CASSYNPGSYEQYV.

The sample holds a few counts of this clone. This rearrangement joins TRBV7-2 to TRBJ2-1; 9 bases map to TRBD1. With 8 bases clipped from V and 4 bases from J, the junction kept 12 bases outside the gene matches. The CDR3 sequence is 16 residues long. Germline CDR1 is SGHTA and CDR2 is FQGNSA. This CDR3 is CASRRVPGQGYNEQFF. Here the CDR3 DNA reads TGTGCCAGCCGGCGGGTCCCGGGACAGGGTTACAATGAGCAGTTCTTC.

This chain connects TRBV6-2 or TRBV6-3 to TRBJ1-3; 9 positions agree with TRBD1. V shed 6 bases, J shed 2 bases, and the junction held 8 bases outside the gene matches. The germline gives CDR1 MNHEY, CDR2 SVGEGT. There are 16 residues in the CDR3. The CDR3 coding sequence is TGTGCCAGCAGCCCCGGGACAGGGAGACCTGGAAACACCATATATTTT. Amino acid sequence: CASSPGTGRPGNTIYF.

This clone was picked up one time. The V call is TRBV5-1, the J call TRBJ2-3; D is undetermined. Germline V lookup: CDR1 SGHRS, CDR2 YFSETQ. This CDR3 is built from 14 residues. Trimming removed 4 bases from V and 2 bases from J, with 11 bases in between. Here the CDR3 DNA reads TGCGCCAGCAGCCTACGACTTGCCACAGATACGCAGTATTTT. Amino acid sequence: CASSLRLATDTQYF.

The chain uses TRBV6-2 or TRBV6-3 and TRBJ1-1; the D is unclear. Looked up from germline, CDR1 is MNHEY and CDR2 is SVGEGT. The CDR3 is 13 residues long. Trimming took off 0 bases at V and 11 bases at J, with 13 bases between the two ends. CDR3 nucleotide sequence: TGTGCCAGCAGTTACTCGGGCAGTATGGTTGCTTTCTTT. This gives the protein CASSYSGSMVAFF.

The rearrangement links TRBV7-2 to TRBJ1-1; D is perhaps TRBD1 (6 bases). V was trimmed by 6 bases and J by 1 base, leaving 15 bases between them. The CDR3 loop spans 15 amino acids. Germline V gives CDR1 SGHTA, CDR2 FQGNSA. CDR3: CASREQGFENTEAFF. CDR3 DNA sequence: TGTGCCAGCAGGGAACAGGGTTTCGAGAACACTGAAGCTTTCTTT. Based on the CDR3 plus reference TRBV7-2 and TRBJ1-1, the full variable domain is GAGVSQSPSNKVTEKGKDVELRCDPISGHTALYWYRQSLGQGLEFLIYFQGNSAPDKSGLPSDRFSAERTGGSVSTLTIQRTQQEDSAVYLCASREQGFENTEAFFGQGTRLTVV.

The gene calls are TRBV30 and TRBJ1-1; 8 bases map to TRBD1. This CDR3 comprises 18 residues. Germline V lookup: CDR1 GTSNPN, CDR2 SVGIG (reference sequence). The V and J ends lost 0 bases and 5 bases, in that order; junction bases with no gene match: 17. CDR3 sequence reads: CAWSVLYHPTDRGTEAFF. DNA of the CDR3: TGTGCCTGGAGTGTACTCTACCACCCAACAGACAGGGGAACTGAAGCTTTCTTT. The full variable domain, its missing parts supplied by reference TRBV30 and TRBJ1-1, is SQTIHQWPATLVQPVGSPLSLECTVEGTSNPNLYWYRQAAGRGLQLLFYSVGIGQISSEVPQNLSASRPQDRQFILSSKKLLLSDSGFYLCAWSVLYHPTDRGTEAFFGQGTRLTVV.